The 20 T cell receptor beta chains below all came from one sample that was sequenced in a study of T cells expressing NK-cell markers (TCRdb year 2020). Library preparation employed 5' RACE. Sequencing took place on an Illumina HiSeq 2000. TCRdb reprocessed the reads; each CDR3 protein sequence makes one entry, and DNA is unavailable. The sample table on file contains about 160,000 distinct CDR3 sequences. The ten largest clones add up to less than 20% of the sample. Sequencing was carried out using blood T cells: a sorted CD56 or NKG2C T cell subset, CD4+ or CD8+ T cells, or bulk PBMC T cells (not recorded which). These receptors were collected from a woman aged 18-69 years in good health.

This chain joins TRBV20-1 and TRBJ2-7; the D call from TCRdb, TRBD2, cannot be confirmed without DNA. Germline V gene sequence: CDR1 DFQATT, CDR2 SNEGSKA (reference sequence). The CDR3 consists of 15 residues. CDR3 region: CSALKASGGFYEQYF.

The gene calls are TRBV4-2 and TRBJ2-1; TCRdb's D call, TRBD2, is unchecked because there is no DNA. Looked up from germline, CDR1 is LGHNA and CDR2 is YNFKEQ. The CDR3 has 19 residues. This CDR3 reads CASSQRQTSGRGAYNEQFF.

This rearrangement joins TRBV28 to TRBJ1-1. The CDR3 is 15 residues long. Germline CDR1 MDHEN, CDR2 SYDVKM. CDR3 protein: CASTIAGLPGTEAFF. The variable domain in full, with the rest retrieved from reference TRBV28 and TRBJ1-1, is DVKVTQSSRYLVKRTGEKVFLECVQDMDHENMFWYRQDPGLGLRLIYFSYDVKMKEKGDIPEGYSVSREKKERFSLILESASTNQTSMYLCASTIAGLPGTEAFFGQGTRLTVV.

J is TRBJ1-2 and V is TRBV12-3 or TRBV12-4; the D gene TCRdb calls, TRBD1, cannot be checked with no DNA. The CDR3 totals 14 residues. The CDR3 sequence: CASSLTAPGYGYTF.

The chain joins TRBV11-3 to TRBJ2-1. The CDR3 is 13 residues long. Germline CDR1 and CDR2: SGHNT and YENEEA. CDR3 sequence: CASSLDQDYEQFF.

The rearrangement links TRBV29-1 to TRBJ1-1; TCRdb's D call of TRBD1 is untestable without DNA. Germline CDR1 SQVTM, CDR2 ANQGSEA. The CDR3 length is 16 residues. This chain's CDR3 is CSVEDMRGAGWTEAFF.

V usage is TRBV9 and J usage is TRBJ2-1. From germline, CDR1 is SGDLS and CDR2 YYNGEE. The CDR3 is 15 residues long. The CDR3 is CASSVDGVPYNEQFF.

This sequence joins TRBV5-1 and TRBJ2-2; as DNA is missing, the TRBD2 call by TCRdb cannot be tested. CDR3 length: 16 amino acids. Germline CDR1 reads SGHRS; CDR2 reads YFSETQ. CDR3 sequence: CASTRIEAGVPGELFF.

V usage is TRBV5-1 and J usage is TRBJ2-7; the D gene TCRdb calls, TRBD1, cannot be checked with no DNA. This CDR3 region has 15 residues. Germline CDR1 is SGHRS and CDR2 is YFSETQ. CDR3 residues: CASSLEVTGADEQYF. Variable domain in full (rest from reference TRBV5-1 and TRBJ2-7): KAGVTQTPRYLIKTRGQQVTLSCSPISGHRSVSWYQQTPGQGLQFLFEYFSETQRNKGNFPGRFSGRQFSNSRSEMNVSTLELGDSALYLCASSLEVTGADEQYFGPGTRLTVT.

The V and J genes are TRBV5-1 and TRBJ2-4. CDR1 is SGHRS and CDR2 is YFSETQ in the germline V gene. The CDR3 runs 13 residues. This CDR3 is CASSLDAKNIQYF.

This chain uses TRBV27 with TRBJ2-5. The CDR3 consists of 13 residues. Per the germline V gene, CDR1 is MNHEY and CDR2 is SMNVEV (reference sequence). The CDR3 reads CASSRKTQETQYF.

The CDR3 sequence is CASSHAPVMGAGANVLTF. The chain employs TRBV4-2 and TRBJ2-6; TCRdb lists TRBD1, though no DNA is available to test this call. The length of the CDR3 is 18 residues. Looked up from germline, CDR1 is LGHNA and CDR2 is YNFKEQ.

The rearrangement uses TRBV5-1 and TRBJ2-2; the D call from TCRdb, TRBD1, cannot be confirmed without DNA. The CDR3 has 15 amino acids. The germline V gene has CDR1 SGHRS and CDR2 YFSETQ. The CDR3: CASSQTGLGTGELFF.

V gene TRBV27 combines with J gene TRBJ1-2; the TCRdb call, TRBD1, lacks DNA for checking. Germline V lookup: CDR1 MNHEY, CDR2 SMNVEV (reference sequence). CDR3 length equals 17 residues. The CDR3 is CASTLSGGLNLGYGYTF.

The chain joins TRBV12-3 or TRBV12-4 to TRBJ2-5. CDR3 size: 12 residues. The CDR3 is CASSATQETQYF.

This rearrangement joins TRBV7-8 to TRBJ2-7; without DNA, the TCRdb call of TRBD1 cannot be checked. The CDR3 has 14 amino acids. Germline V gene lookup returns CDR1 SGHVS and CDR2 FQNEAQ. CDR3 region: CASSKTESSYEQYF.

The rearrangement links TRBV10-3 to TRBJ2-3; TCRdb reports TRBD2, a call that lacks DNA to check it against. The CDR3 loop spans 18 amino acids. Germline CDR1 and CDR2: ENHRY and SYGVKD. CDR3 sequence reads: CAISEPRGLAGGADTQYF.

The V call is TRBV7-7, the J call TRBJ2-2; TCRdb picks TRBD1, but there is no DNA to check that call. Germline assignment: CDR1 SSHAT and CDR2 FNYEAQ (reference sequence). CDR3 size: 16 residues. The CDR3 region is CASSPGTGLNTGELFF. Variable domain in full (rest from reference TRBV7-7 and TRBJ2-2): GAGVSQSPRYKVTKRGQDVTLRCDPISSHATLYWYQQALGQGPEFLTYFNYEAQPDKSGLPSDRFSAERPEGSISTLTIQRTEQRDSAMYRCASSPGTGLNTGELFFGEGSRLTVL.

CDR3 sequence: CASSKTLAGGLSYEQYF. The V call is TRBV7-3, the J call TRBJ2-7; TCRdb selects TRBD2, and the lack of DNA leaves this call unchecked. CDR3 length: 17 residues. CDR1 is SGHTA and CDR2 is FQGTGA in the germline V gene.

The chain combines TRBV5-1 with TRBJ1-4. CDR3 length: 15 residues. Germline loops: CDR1 SGHRS, CDR2 YFSETQ. CDR3 sequence: CASSPNSATNEKLFF.